This TCR beta chain was identified during a study of CD8 T cells in ankylosing spondylitis. As to this clonotype: Its cognate antigen is unknown.

Germline CDR1 LGHNA, CDR2 YSLEER. There are 14 residues in the CDR3. Trimming left V 5 bases short and J 1 base short, with 10 bases between. General study findings and limits: A motif in TCR beta, a set of about eight highly homologous variants, appeared characteristic of ankylosing spondylitis blood. Disease-associated clonotypes exhibited CD8+ identity and were relatively infrequent in peripheral blood. Significant enrichment of disease-linked clones was reported in matched ankylosing spondylitis synovial fluid.

In TCRdb, the 5' RACE reads were re-called with MiXCR into one record per CDR3 protein. The table shows 300,000 to 350,000 distinct CDR3 sequences, with around 20% occurring only once. The material sequenced was blood, either unsorted or a sorted T cell fraction (not recorded which). The source is a female donor with ankylosing spondylitis or in good health (not recorded which). The genes are TRBV4-3 and TRBJ2-3; D is unresolved. For the CDR3, the DNA is TGCGCCAGCAGCTCCGGTTGGGGCACAGATACGCAGTATTTT. It codes for CASSSGWGTDTQYF.